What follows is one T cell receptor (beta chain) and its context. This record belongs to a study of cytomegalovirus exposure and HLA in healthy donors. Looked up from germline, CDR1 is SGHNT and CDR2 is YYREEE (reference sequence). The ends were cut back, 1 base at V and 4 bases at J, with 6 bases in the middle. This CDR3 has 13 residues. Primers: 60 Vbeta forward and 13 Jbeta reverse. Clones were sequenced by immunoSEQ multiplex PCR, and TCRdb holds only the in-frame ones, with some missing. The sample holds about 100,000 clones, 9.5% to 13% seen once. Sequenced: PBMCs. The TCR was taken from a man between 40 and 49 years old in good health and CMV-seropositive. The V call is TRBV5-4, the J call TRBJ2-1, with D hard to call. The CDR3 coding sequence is TGTGCCAGCAGCTTGTACGGGTACAATGAGCAGTTCTTC. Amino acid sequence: CASSLYGYNEQFF.